One and the same sample provided the 2 T cell receptor beta chains below, sequenced in a study of human T cells and chemical hapten exposure. TCRdb called the RACE reads again in MiXCR, with one record for every CDR3 protein. The table records a few hundred thousand distinct CDR3 sequences, roughly 6.3% of them present only once. Time point defined: patch test 2, 6 weeks after DPC sensitization. As for treatment: therapeutic diphenylcyclopropenone sensitization with weekly scalp DPC. This specimen was whole blood, taken in connection with sensitization to the hapten diphenylcyclopropenone (DPC). The receptors here all came from a woman younger than 30 with alopecia areata. Some clones in this sample may be carry-over from other donors' samples.

The CDR3 loop is CASSPLAGGLRKETQYF. Written as DNA, the CDR3 is TGTGCCAGCAGCCCGCTAGCGGGGGGTTTAAGGAAAGAGACCCAGTACTTC. The chain recombines TRBV28 with TRBJ2-5, with 11 bases matching TRBD2. Trimming at V came to 6 bases and at J to 3 bases, leaving 12 bases not matched to a gene. The CDR3 runs to 17 residues. Germline CDR1 reads MDHEN; CDR2 reads SYDVKM.

This clonotype was seen many times. The chain carries TRBV12-3 or TRBV12-4 and TRBJ1-1; D remains unclear. The CDR3 has 14 amino acids. V was shortened by 5 bases and J by 3 bases, with 13 bases between the two germline ends. The CDR3 is CASSPSVAYTEAFF. The CDR3 DNA is TGTGCCAGCAGTCCAAGTGTTGCGTACACTGAAGCTTTCTTT.